This T cell receptor beta chain was captured in a study of blood T cell repertoires in COVID-19. Study-wide background: Italy, Spain and the United States were the sources of the convalescent and acute COVID-19 samples.

Authors' processing steps: Reference gene primer amplification yielded estimated nucleated cell counts. Measured with immunoSEQ multiplex PCR; TCRdb has only the in-frame clones, and not every one. The DNA gave D and trimming, while V, J and clone size come from that table. In the table there are under 300,000 clones, 75% to 90% of which are singletons. V trimming: 7 bases; J trimming: 4 bases; junction bases outside the gene matches: 8. The length of the CDR3 is 16 residues. CDR1 is LGHNT, CDR2 FRNRAP, per germline. This clone appeared a few times. Specimen: PBMCs or T cells enriched from blood (not recorded which). The chain joins TRBV12-5 to TRBJ2-6; TRBD1 aligns across 9 bases. The clonotype originates from a woman aged 50 to 60 who had recovered from COVID-19. The CDR3 spells CASAPGQGYGANVLTF. CDR3 nucleotide sequence: TGTGCTAGTGCCCCCGGACAGGGGTACGGGGCCAACGTCCTGACTTTC.